The entry below gives a single T cell receptor (beta chain) sequence along with its context. The data are from a study of OX40 agonist ivuxolimab in advanced cancers. Autoimmune disease history or systemic immunosuppression excluded patients. Produced via immunoSEQ multiplex PCR; TCRdb's table is partial and in-frame only. The sample shows tens of thousands of clones, approximately 80% of them seen only once. Germline V lookup: CDR1 MGHDK, CDR2 SYGVNS. Trimming removed 5 bases from V and 0 bases from J, with 13 bases in between. This CDR3 has 15 residues. This TCR was recovered from an adult with an advanced solid tumor such as melanoma, head and neck, liver or kidney cancer. The starting material was CD4+ or CD8+ T cells sorted from blood, obtained in a trial of the OX40 agonist ivuxolimab. The chain couples TRBV25-1 to TRBJ1-1; tentative D call: TRBD1 (5 bases). The chain's CDR3 is CASSTGRGLNTEAFF. CDR3 DNA sequence: TGTGCCAGCAGTACGGGACGGGGATTGAACACTGAAGCTTTCTTT.